The 20 T cell receptor beta chains presented below share a single source sample, sequenced in a study of tumor-infiltrating lymphocytes in oesophageal squamous cell carcinoma. Each CDR3 protein gets one entry after TCRdb re-called the PCR reads with MiXCR. The repertoire holds more than 10,000 distinct CDR3 sequences, with over 50% as singletons. Specimen: esophageal tumor tissue. The receptors stem from a female donor with esophageal squamous cell carcinoma.

The chain has TRBV6-8 and TRBJ2-5, with D unresolved. From germline, CDR1 is MNHGY and CDR2 SAAAGT. This CDR3 region has 13 residues. Trimming removed 5 bases from V and 11 bases from J, with 18 bases in between. Here the CDR3 DNA reads TGTGCCAGCAGTGATTCAGTAGTCAATGAGCAGTACTTC. Residues: CASSDSVVNEQYF.

This clonotype was detected a few times. The chain recombines TRBV7-3 with TRBJ2-4; 10 nucleotides line up with TRBD2. The J call is in doubt because the DNA end fits TRBJ2-1 better. The CDR3 runs to 16 residues. From germline, CDR1 is SGHTA and CDR2 FQGTGA. The CDR3 reads CASSLGSSGGHNEQFF. CDR3 nucleotide sequence: TGTGCCAGCAGCTTAGGATCTAGCGGGGGACACAATGAGCAGTTCTTC.

This clonotype was found a few times. The chain links TRBV27 to TRBJ2-1; TRBD2 agrees at 10 bases. In germline, CDR1 is MNHEY, CDR2 SMNVEV (reference sequence). V was clipped by 5 bases and J by 9 bases; unmatched bases: 13. The CDR3 contains 16 residues. Here the CDR3 reads CASSPGGLAGALEQFF. In nucleotides, the CDR3 is TGTGCCAGCAGTCCCGGCGGGCTAGCGGGAGCTCTTGAGCAGTTCTTC.

The chain employs TRBV7-3 and TRBJ2-3; D might be TRBD1 (5 bases). The last part of the DNA fits TRBJ2-5 better; the J call may be wrong. The CDR3 consists of 15 residues. Germline loops: CDR1 SGHTA, CDR2 FQGTGA. CDR3 protein: CASSLWSGPQETQYF. CDR3 DNA sequence: TGTGCCAGCAGCTTATGGTCAGGGCCGCAAGAGACCCAGTACTTC.

This clonotype occurred a few times. J is TRBJ1-1 and V is TRBV7-9, with 7 bases lining up with TRBD1. Germline V lookup: CDR1 SEHNR, CDR2 FQNEAQ (reference sequence). V dropped 4 bases and J dropped 10; count of bases not matched to a gene: 18. The CDR3 runs to 16 residues. The chain's CDR3 is CASSSGTAQIVEGAFF. CDR3 DNA sequence: TGTGCCAGCAGCTCCGGGACAGCACAGATCGTTGAAGGAGCTTTCTTT.

Concerning this clonotype itself: The junction does not match germline at one end; this may be a read error. The chain uses TRBV6-1 and TRBJ2-5; D unclear. Germline V lookup: CDR1 MNHNS, CDR2 SASEGT. This CDR3 has 14 residues. CDR3 nucleotides: TGTGCCAGCAGTGTCGGACGGCGGAGTTCACCCCTCCACTTC. Its translation: CASSVGRRSSPLHF.

By share of the sample, this clonotype is medium-sized. V gene TRBV7-2 combines with J gene TRBJ2-7; the D gene is possibly TRBD2 (6 bases). Germline V lookup: CDR1 SGHTA, CDR2 FQGNSA. This CDR3 is built from 14 residues. V was shortened by 5 bases and J by 7 bases, with 18 bases between the two germline ends. The CDR3 loop is CASSIGLHNNEQYF. As DNA, the CDR3 is TGTGCCAGCAGCATTGGACTACATAACAATGAGCAGTACTTC.

J is TRBJ1-5 and V is TRBV19, with a weak D call TRBD1 (6 bases). This CDR3 is 16 amino acids long. V was shortened by 2 bases and J by 3 bases, with 14 bases between the two germline ends. Germline CDR1 is LNHDA and CDR2 is SQIVND (reference sequence). This CDR3 reads CASSIRGRVLNQPQHF. CDR3 nucleotide sequence: TGTGCCAGTAGTATAAGGGGGAGGGTCCTCAATCAGCCCCAGCATTTT.

The chain employs TRBV11-2 and TRBJ2-6; TRBD2 might be the D (6 bases). The DNA end favors TRBJ2-1, so the J call may be wrong. CDR1 and CDR2 from the germline V gene are SGHAT and FQNNGV. CDR3 length: 13 residues. CDR3 bases: TGTGCCAGCAGCCGGATCGGGGGTCTTGAGCAGTTCTTC. This sequence encodes CASSRIGGLEQFF.

By share, this clonotype ranks as medium-sized. V and J are TRBV10-2 and TRBJ2-5, with a possible D match to TRBD1 (6 bases). The V end was cut by 3 bases, the J end by 5 bases, with 10 bases between. The CDR3 extends over 13 amino acids. From germline, CDR1 is WSHSY and CDR2 SAAADI. The CDR3 DNA reads TGCGCCAGCAGTGACAGGGGCCGGGAGACCCAGTACTTC. Protein sequence: CASSDRGRETQYF.

To note about this clonotype: The conserved phenylalanine or tryptophan normally closing the CDR3 is absent here, so this likely arose from a read error. Because the CDR3's place on the DNA is in doubt, the DNA is left out and the CDR3 is given as listed by TCRdb. The chain recombines TRBV6-6 with TRBJ2-6; TRBD2 is the table's D call and was not checked against the DNA. CDR1 and CDR2 from the germline V gene are MNHNY and SVGAGI (reference sequence). The CDR3 spans 18 residues, counting both ends. The CDR3 region is CASSRRTTFSNSPLQFGN.

The rearrangement uses TRBV10-1 and TRBJ2-5; the match to TRBD2 covers 14 bases. Losses at the gene ends were 0 bases for V and 11 bases for J; bases not matched to a gene: 5. The CDR3 extends over 15 amino acids. From germline, CDR1 is WNHNN and CDR2 SYGVQD (reference sequence). The CDR3 here is CASSESGLAGEEQYF. CDR3 DNA sequence: TGCGCCAGCAGTGAGTCGGGACTAGCGGGAGAAGAGCAGTACTTC.

The chain uses TRBV28 and TRBJ2-5; no clear D. The end of the DNA is better explained by TRBJ1-2, so the J call may be wrong. Germline V lookup: CDR1 MDHEN, CDR2 SYDVKM. This CDR3 has 15 amino acids. The CDR3 sequence is CASRPLPGYNYGYTF. CDR3 DNA sequence: TGTGCCAGCAGGCCTCTTCCGGGATATAACTATGGCTACACCTTC.

The chain couples TRBV6-6 to TRBJ2-3, with 9 bases matching TRBD2. Looked up from germline, CDR1 is MNHNY and CDR2 is SVGAGI (reference sequence). V lost 1 base, J lost 3 bases, and 5 bases stayed unmatched. This CDR3 region has 16 residues. Written as DNA, the CDR3 is TGTGCCAGCAGTTACTTGCGGGGGGGCTGGACAGATACGCAGTATTTT. Residues: CASSYLRGGWTDTQYF.

The sample holds a few counts of this clonotype. The chain has TRBV11-3 and TRBJ2-1, with TRBD2 matching 8 bases. Germline V CDR1 and CDR2: SGHNT, YENEEA. V dropped 4 bases and J dropped 8; count of bases not matched to a gene: 13. This CDR3 spans 16 amino acids. CDR3 in DNA: TGTGCCAGCAGCTACATTAGCAGCGGGAGAAACGATGAGCAGTTCTTC. Amino acid sequence: CASSYISSGRNDEQFF.

J is TRBJ2-5 and V is TRBV7-3, with D maybe TRBD2 (6 bases). The CDR3 consists of 15 residues. Looked up from germline, CDR1 is SGHTA and CDR2 is FQGTGA. Trimming cost V 5 bases and J 1 base, with 14 bases left between them. This chain's CDR3 is CASSLDGGVQETQYF. Here the CDR3 DNA reads TGTGCCAGCAGCCTAGACGGAGGGGTCCAAGAGACCCAGTACTTC.

This rearrangement joins TRBV7-3 to TRBJ2-3; 11 bases match TRBD1. Germline V lookup: CDR1 SGHTA, CDR2 FQGTGA. Trimming took 6 bases from V and 4 from J; bases not matched to a gene: 9. The CDR3 sequence is 16 residues long. The CDR3 reads CASSRPGQGGPDTQYF. The CDR3 nucleotides read TGTGCCAGCAGTCGCCCGGGACAGGGGGGACCAGATACGCAGTATTTT.

The V gene is TRBV3-1, the J gene TRBJ2-5, with TRBD2 as a possible D gene (5 bases). The germline CDR1 and CDR2 sequences are LGHDT and YNNKEL (reference sequence). The CDR3 sequence is 12 residues long. V lost 8 bases to trimming and J lost 4 bases, with 11 bases between them. The DNA of the CDR3 is TGTGCCAGCCGAGGGCCCGGAGAGACCCAGTACTTC. It specifies CASRGPGETQYF.

The genes are TRBV11-2 and TRBJ2-1; D is possibly TRBD1 or TRBD2 (5 bases each). The J call may be wrong; the DNA end is better matched by TRBJ2-7. Germline CDR1 and CDR2: SGHAT and FQNNGV. The CDR3 is 17 amino acids. The DNA of the CDR3 is TGTGCCAGCAGCTTAGATTGGGTCGGGACGAGCTCCTACGAGCAGTACTTC. Amino acids: CASSLDWVGTSSYEQYF.

For this clonotype: A junction boundary mismatches the germline segment, possibly from a read error. The chain recombines TRBV7-3 with TRBJ2-1; 10 bases fit TRBD2. The closer fit of TRBJ2-7 to the DNA end suggests the J call may be wrong. The CDR3 length is 16 residues. Germline V lookup: CDR1 SGHTA, CDR2 FQGTGA. DNA for the CDR3: TGTGCCAACAGCCCAGGGACTAGCGCCTTACCCTACGAGCAGTACTTC. It codes for CANSPGTSALPYEQYF.